This T cell receptor beta chain was documented in a study of cytomegalovirus exposure and HLA in healthy donors. General study findings and limits: TCR beta sequences numbering roughly 18,000 were associated with HLA alleles at 0.05 false discovery rate in a later analysis.

This clone was picked up a small number of times. Its target is unknown. Likely unrecorded immune exposures existed in these nominally healthy donors. The PCR contained 60 Vbeta and 13 Jbeta primers. Assay: immunoSEQ multiplex PCR; the TCRdb copy retains only in-frame clones and omits some. The data show 150,000 or so clones, approximately 82% seen once. V trimming: 1 base; J trimming: 0 bases; junction bases outside the gene matches: 7. Germline V gene data show CDR1 as SGHVS and CDR2 as FQNEAQ. CDR3 length equals 18 residues. The V gene is TRBV7-8, the J gene TRBJ2-7; the match to TRBD1 covers 12 bases. Specimen: PBMCs. The clonotype originates from a man between 18 and 35 years old in good health and CMV-seropositive. CDR3 sequence reads: CASSLGDRGLRSSYEQYF. The CDR3 DNA follows: TGTGCCAGCAGCTTAGGGGACAGGGGGCTACGGAGCTCCTACGAGCAGTACTTC. The full variable domain, rest sourced from reference TRBV7-8 and TRBJ2-7, is GAGVSQSPRYKVAKRGQDVALRCDPISGHVSLFWYQQALGQGPEFLTYFQNEAQLDKSGLPSDRFFAERPEGSVSTLKIQRTQQEDSAVYLCASSLGDRGLRSSYEQYFGPGTRLTVT.